The present T cell receptor beta chain was sequenced within a study of OX40 agonist ivuxolimab in advanced cancers. About the study: A diagnosis of hepatocellular carcinoma, melanoma, renal cell or head and neck cancer was present in dose-escalation patients. Three individuals attained partial responses, comprising one hepatocellular carcinoma case and two cutaneous melanoma cases. Study observations and caveats: Among patients with partial responses at 0.1-3.0 mg/kg, clonal expansion was among the lowest.

This CDR3 spans 16 amino acids. CDR1 is SEHNR, CDR2 FQNEAQ, per germline (reference sequence). Trimming cost V 2 bases and J 5 bases, with 18 bases left between them. Regarding this clone: The antigen is unknown.

The study sampled blood at baseline, cycle 4 day 1, and cycle 7 day 1. Using immunoSEQ multiplex PCR, the repertoire was profiled, and TCRdb retains in-frame clones only, with some absent. The sample lists about 80,000 clones; about 90% were seen once. The TCR comes from an adult with an advanced solid tumor such as melanoma, head and neck, liver or kidney cancer. The rearrangement links TRBV7-9 to TRBJ2-5; D remains unclear. Material: CD4+ or CD8+ T cells sorted from blood, obtained in a trial of the OX40 agonist ivuxolimab. The CDR3 region is CASSLNVKVAPETQYF. The DNA of the CDR3 is TGTGCCAGCAGCTTAAACGTGAAGGTCGCCCCCGAGACCCAGTACTTC.